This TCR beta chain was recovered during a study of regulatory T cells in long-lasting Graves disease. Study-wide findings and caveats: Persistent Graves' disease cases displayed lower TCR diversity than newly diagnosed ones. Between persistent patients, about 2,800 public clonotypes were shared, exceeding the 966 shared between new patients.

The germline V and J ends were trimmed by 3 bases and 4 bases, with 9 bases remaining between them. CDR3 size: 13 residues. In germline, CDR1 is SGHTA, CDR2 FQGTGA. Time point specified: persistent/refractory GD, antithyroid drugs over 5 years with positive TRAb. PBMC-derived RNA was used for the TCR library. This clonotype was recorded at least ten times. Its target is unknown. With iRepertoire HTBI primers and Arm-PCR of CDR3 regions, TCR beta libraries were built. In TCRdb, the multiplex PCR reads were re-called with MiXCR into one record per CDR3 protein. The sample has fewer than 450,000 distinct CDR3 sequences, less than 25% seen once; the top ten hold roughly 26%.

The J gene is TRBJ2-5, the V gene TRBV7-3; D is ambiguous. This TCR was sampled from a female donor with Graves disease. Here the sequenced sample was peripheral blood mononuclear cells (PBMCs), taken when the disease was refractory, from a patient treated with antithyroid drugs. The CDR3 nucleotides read TGTGCCAGCAGCTTTAGTGAACGAGAGACCCAGTACTTC. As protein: CASSFSERETQYF.